This T cell receptor beta chain was captured by sequencing in a study of cytomegalovirus exposure and HLA in healthy donors. Primers for the PCR totalled 60 Vbeta and 13 Jbeta. TCRdb keeps only in-frame clones here, not all; method: immunoSEQ multiplex PCR. The sample shows under 140,000 clones, 80% to 85% of them seen only once. Sequencing was performed on PBMCs. The sequence was collected from an older woman in good health and CMV-seropositive.

CDR3 sequence (DNA): TGCGCCAGCAGCTTGGCCACGGCAGGCAAAACGAACACTGAAGCTTTCTTT. This codes for CASSLATAGKTNTEAFF. The V and J genes are TRBV5-1 and TRBJ1-1; no definite D call. This CDR3 has 17 residues. Germline V lookup: CDR1 SGHRS, CDR2 YFSETQ. Trimming stripped 0 bases from V and 1 base from J, with 16 bases between.